One sample yielded the 28 T cell receptor beta chains listed below, sequenced in a study of cytomegalovirus exposure and HLA in healthy donors. Method: immunoSEQ multiplex PCR; TCRdb's copy keeps in-frame clones and lacks some. The top ten hold roughly 6.5% of the sample, which has 150,000 to 200,000 clones, approximately 80% seen once. The specimen sequenced was PBMCs. Receptors were obtained from a man between 18 and 29 years old in good health and CMV-seropositive.

The rearrangement uses TRBV9 and TRBJ2-7; 10 bases line up with TRBD2. The CDR3 totals 16 residues. In germline, CDR1 is SGDLS, CDR2 YYNGEE. Trimming removed 4 bases from V and 2 bases from J; junction bases left unmatched: 9. The DNA for the CDR3 is TGTGCCAGCAGCCCTTCGACTAGCGGGCCTCCCTACGAGCAGTACTTC. Translation gives CASSPSTSGPPYEQYF.

CDR3 region: CASSSPPGGRGNTGELFF. The DNA of the CDR3 is TGTGCCAGCAGCTCACCCCCTGGGGGGAGAGGAAACACCGGGGAGCTGTTTTTT. The chain joins TRBV9 to TRBJ2-2; TRBD2 might be the D (6 bases). In germline, CDR1 is SGDLS, CDR2 YYNGEE. The CDR3 is made up of 18 amino acids. Trimming removed 4 bases from V and 2 bases from J, with 21 bases in between.

V usage is TRBV15 and J usage is TRBJ2-7, with 11 nucleotides matching TRBD1. The CDR3 consists of 18 residues. Trimming took 0 bases from V and 1 from J; bases not matched to a gene: 8. Per the germline V gene, CDR1 is LNHNV and CDR2 is YYDKDF (reference sequence). The CDR3 coding sequence is TGTGCCACCAGCAGAGATTCCGGACAGGGGGCGAAATCCTACGAGCAGTACTTC. Protein sequence: CATSRDSGQGAKSYEQYF.

V usage is TRBV7-6 and J usage is TRBJ2-4, with a tentative D call TRBD1 (5 bases). The CDR3 sequence is 15 residues long. CDR1 is SGHVS and CDR2 is FNYEAQ in the germline V gene. The V end was cut by 4 bases, the J end by 7 bases, with 17 bases between. CDR3 nucleotide sequence: TGTGCCAGCAGCTCATCGATGGACATGGAGAACATTCAGTACTTC. Translating it yields CASSSSMDMENIQYF.

This rearrangement joins TRBV25-1 to TRBJ2-1, with 10 bases lining up with TRBD2. V dropped 3 bases and J dropped 8; count of bases not matched to a gene: 13. CDR3 length: 17 residues. Germline V lookup: CDR1 MGHDK, CDR2 SYGVNS. CDR3 sequence reads: CASSEVGASGRADEQFF. CDR3 nucleotides: TGTGCCAGCAGTGAGGTAGGGGCGAGCGGGAGGGCTGATGAGCAGTTCTTC.

The genes are TRBV7-8 and TRBJ2-1, with TRBD2 matching over 15 bases. This CDR3 is built from 17 residues. The trim removed 5 bases at V and 7 bases at J, leaving 9 bases unmatched. The V gene's germline CDR1 is SGHVS and CDR2 FQNEAQ. The CDR3 loop reads CASSRGLAGGLGNEQFF. Here the CDR3 DNA reads TGTGCCAGCAGCCGAGGACTAGCGGGAGGGCTGGGGAATGAGCAGTTCTTC.

This clone showed up just once. V usage is TRBV19 and J usage is TRBJ2-7; TRBD2 matches at 14 bases. V was clipped by 7 bases and J by 0 bases; unmatched bases: 8. The germline CDR1 and CDR2 sequences are LNHDA and SQIVND (reference sequence). This CDR3 has 17 residues. CDR3 in amino acids: CASMGLAGEGASYEQYF. The CDR3, as DNA: TGTGCCAGTATGGGACTAGCGGGAGAGGGGGCCTCCTACGAGCAGTACTTC. Based on the CDR3 plus reference TRBV19 and TRBJ2-7, the full variable domain is DGGITQSPKYLFRKEGQNVTLSCEQNLNHDAMYWYRQDPGQGLRLIYYSQIVNDFQKGDIAEGYSVSREKKESFPLTVTSAQKNPTAFYLCASMGLAGEGASYEQYFGPGTRLTVT.

The rearrangement links TRBV2 to TRBJ2-2, with D unclear. Germline CDR1 and CDR2: SNHLY and FYNNEI. Trimming left V 4 bases short and J 3 bases short, with 12 bases between. The CDR3 length is 15 residues. This CDR3 reads CASSASMGDTGELFF. The CDR3 DNA sequence: TGTGCCAGCAGTGCCTCTATGGGCGACACCGGGGAGCTGTTTTTT.

V usage is TRBV28 and J usage is TRBJ1-1; D gene uncertain. The CDR3 spans 13 residues. The V gene's germline CDR1 is MDHEN and CDR2 SYDVKM. V was trimmed by 7 bases and J by 14 bases, leaving 23 bases between them. CDR3 in amino acids: CASTPLYDTVIFF. CDR3 DNA: TGTGCCAGCACCCCATTGTATGACACTGTTATCTTCTTT.

This sequence joins TRBV6-5 and TRBJ2-7, with a weak D call TRBD2 (5 bases). Looked up from germline, CDR1 is MNHEY and CDR2 is SVGAGI. The V and J ends lost 5 bases and 6 bases respectively, with 11 bases between them. CDR3 length equals 12 residues. As DNA, the CDR3 is TGTGCCAGCAGTCCCTGGACTGGCGAGCAGTACTTC. Protein product: CASSPWTGEQYF.

This chain joins TRBV7-9 and TRBJ2-5; weak D call: TRBD2 (5 bases). From germline, CDR1 is SEHNR and CDR2 FQNEAQ (reference sequence). The CDR3 is made up of 14 amino acids. The ends were cut back, 4 bases at V and 0 bases at J, with 9 bases in the middle. The CDR3 protein is CASSSGIYQETQYF. CDR3 sequence (DNA): TGTGCCAGCAGCTCCGGGATTTACCAAGAGACCCAGTACTTC.

This clone was counted once. The chain has TRBV2 and TRBJ2-1; TRBD1 is a possible D gene (5 bases). The length of the CDR3 is 16 residues. The germline V gene encodes CDR1 SNHLY and CDR2 FYNNEI. With 3 bases removed from V and 9 bases from J, the gap between germline ends came to 21 bases. The CDR3 reads CASSEPAGPQRGEQFF. The CDR3 DNA reads as TGTGCCAGCAGTGAGCCGGCAGGGCCACAGCGCGGTGAGCAGTTCTTC.

The chain combines TRBV7-8 with TRBJ1-1, with 7 bases matching TRBD1. Germline V gene data show CDR1 as SGHVS and CDR2 as FQNEAQ. V shed 5 bases and J 3 bases; nucleotides not matched to a gene: 6. The CDR3 has 14 residues. Here the CDR3 DNA reads TGTGCCAGCAGCGAAAGGGGGCGATACACTGAAGCTTTCTTT. Protein product: CASSERGRYTEAFF.

The chain has TRBV5-6 and TRBJ2-5; D is perhaps TRBD1 (6 bases). This CDR3 has 14 amino acids. Trimming removed 2 bases from V and 3 bases from J, with 11 bases in between. Germline CDR1 SGHDT, CDR2 YYEEEE. For the CDR3, the DNA is TGTGCCAGCAGCTTAGGGGGTCTTGAAGAGACCCAGTACTTC. It specifies CASSLGGLEETQYF.

This clone was observed once. V usage is TRBV30 and J usage is TRBJ2-2, with 7 positions matching TRBD2. The ends lost 3 bases at V and 8 bases at J; junction bases unmatched: 6. Germline CDR1 reads GTSNPN; CDR2 reads SVGIG (reference sequence). The CDR3 runs 13 residues. The CDR3: CAWRGEGGGELFF. The CDR3 coding sequence is TGTGCCTGGAGAGGGGAGGGAGGAGGGGAGCTGTTTTTT. Full variable domain (remainder filled in from reference TRBV30 and TRBJ2-2): SQTIHQWPATLVQPVGSPLSLECTVEGTSNPNLYWYRQAAGRGLQLLFYSVGIGQISSEVPQNLSASRPQDRQFILSSKKLLLSDSGFYLCAWRGEGGGELFFGEGSRLTVL.

This clone has just one count. The rearrangement joins TRBV19 to TRBJ2-5; 8 bases line up with TRBD1. The CDR3 runs to 14 residues. V lost 6 bases and J lost 1; bases outside the gene matches: 4. The germline V gene encodes CDR1 LNHDA and CDR2 SQIVND (reference sequence). The CDR3 bases are TGTGCCAGTAGCCGGACAGGGATCCAAGAGACCCAGTACTTC. Translated: CASSRTGIQETQYF.

The chain links TRBV4-3 to TRBJ2-1, with 8 bases aligning to TRBD2. CDR1 and CDR2 (germline): LGHNA, YSLEER. The CDR3 runs to 15 residues. The V gene end was trimmed by 4 bases and the J gene end by 7 bases; junction bases not matched to a gene: 9. Here the CDR3 DNA reads TGCGCCAGCAGCCCTACGGGACTAGACCGTAATGAGCAGTTCTTC. Translating gives CASSPTGLDRNEQFF.

The chain recombines TRBV5-1 with TRBJ1-4; D is undetermined. V lost 4 bases to trimming and J lost 6 bases, with 16 bases between them. The CDR3 loop spans 15 amino acids. The germline CDR1 and CDR2 sequences are SGHRS and YFSETQ. The CDR3 coding sequence is TGCGCCAGCAGCGGTTCCGGGTCTCGGGATGAAAAACTGTTTTTT. Translating it yields CASSGSGSRDEKLFF.

This clone was recorded once. V is TRBV29-1 and J is TRBJ2-3; 7 nucleotides line up with TRBD1. CDR3 length: 15 amino acids. The germline V gene encodes CDR1 SQVTM and CDR2 ANQGSEA. Trimming took 1 base from V and 1 from J; bases not matched to a gene: 5. CDR3 DNA: TGCAGCGTTGAAGCGACAGGGTTGGGCACAGATACGCAGTATTTT. Its translation: CSVEATGLGTDTQYF.

The J gene is TRBJ2-3, the V gene TRBV4-1; possible D gene TRBD2, 6 bases. This CDR3 has 14 amino acids. V lost 10 bases and J 0 bases, leaving 14 bases between the germline ends. Germline lookup yields CDR1 MGHRA and CDR2 YSYEKL. The CDR3 region is CATGGAPSTDTQYF. The CDR3 DNA follows: TGCGCCACCGGAGGGGCGCCGAGCACAGATACGCAGTATTTT.

This chain uses TRBV19 with TRBJ2-7, with D perhaps TRBD2 (5 bases). The V and J ends lost 5 bases and 0 bases respectively, with 11 bases between them. Germline V lookup: CDR1 LNHDA, CDR2 SQIVND (reference sequence). This CDR3 is 14 amino acids long. The chain's CDR3 is CASSSRTGSYEQYF. The CDR3 DNA sequence: TGTGCCAGTAGTTCCCGGACTGGCTCCTACGAGCAGTACTTC.

The V and J genes are TRBV28 and TRBJ2-5; the D gene is possibly TRBD2 (6 bases). This CDR3 region has 11 residues. Looked up from germline, CDR1 is MDHEN and CDR2 is SYDVKM. Trimming left V 8 bases short and J 5 bases short, with 9 bases between. CDR3 in DNA: TGTGCCAGCCGGGGGACGGAGACCCAGTACTTC. It is translated as CASRGTETQYF.

The rearrangement joins TRBV5-8 to TRBJ2-5, with D maybe TRBD1 (5 bases). Looked up from germline, CDR1 is SGHTS and CDR2 is YDEGEE. The V gene lost 2 bases and the J gene lost 9 bases, with 5 bases spanning the gap. There are 10 residues in the CDR3. The CDR3 loop is CASSLGAQYF. Written as DNA, the CDR3 is TGTGCCAGCAGCTTAGGGGCCCAGTACTTC.

V is TRBV5-4 and J is TRBJ2-3; 7 bases fit TRBD2. The V gene's germline CDR1 is SGHNT and CDR2 YYREEE (reference sequence). J gave up 2 bases and V 3 bases, and 3 bases lay outside the gene matches. The CDR3 consists of 14 residues. CDR3 sequence: CASSSRLATDTQYF. In DNA, the CDR3 is TGTGCCAGCAGCTCCAGACTAGCCACAGATACGCAGTATTTT.

The rearrangement uses TRBV5-1 and TRBJ2-3; the D gene is possibly TRBD1 (6 bases). CDR1 SGHRS and CDR2 YFSETQ come from the germline V gene. The V gene lost 3 bases and the J gene lost 1 base, with 6 bases spanning the gap. This CDR3 comprises 13 residues. The CDR3 loop is CASSYRGTDTQYF. The CDR3 nucleotides read TGCGCCAGCAGCTACAGGGGCACAGATACGCAGTATTTT.

V gene TRBV9 combines with J gene TRBJ1-1; 7 bases line up with TRBD1. The V gene's germline CDR1 is SGDLS and CDR2 YYNGEE. V shed 3 bases, J shed 5 bases, and the junction held 4 bases outside the gene matches. This CDR3 has 13 residues. CDR3 nucleotides: TGTGCCAGCAGCGGGCGACAGGGTACTGAAGCTTTCTTT. Translating gives CASSGRQGTEAFF.

This chain uses TRBV7-3 with TRBJ2-5; 9 bases are shared with TRBD2. Losses at the gene ends were 6 bases for V and 3 bases for J; bases not matched to a gene: 2. The CDR3 length is 13 residues. Germline V lookup: CDR1 SGHTA, CDR2 FQGTGA. CDR3 sequence (DNA): TGTGCCAGCAGTCGACTAGCGGAAGAGACCCAGTACTTC. Amino acid sequence: CASSRLAEETQYF.

V usage is TRBV4-1 and J usage is TRBJ2-3, with 11 bases lining up with TRBD2. CDR1 is MGHRA, CDR2 YSYEKL, per germline. The CDR3 loop spans 16 amino acids. J gave up 2 bases and V 4 bases, and 5 bases lay outside the gene matches. The CDR3 protein is CASSLRLAGPTDTQYF. The DNA of the CDR3 is TGCGCCAGCAGCCTGCGACTAGCGGGACCCACAGATACGCAGTATTTT.